This TCR beta chain came from a study of shared clonotypes between healthy human individuals. Clones were read by immunoSEQ multiplex PCR, and TCRdb kept only the in-frame ones, dropping some. The table includes under 600,000 clones, roughly 98% detected once. Points on this clone: The antigen is unknown.

CD45RO negativity and positive selection for CCR7 defined naive CD8 cells, a population that excluded terminally differentiated effector memory CD45RA+ cells. Findings and limits, study-wide: Between several donors, naive CD4 clonotypes were shared at a level of about 5%.

V was pared by 0 bases and J by 0 bases, with 10 bases between. Germline V gene data show CDR1 as SGDLS and CDR2 as YYNGEE. The CDR3 length is 15 residues. Sequencing was carried out using naive CD8+ T cells sorted from blood. This chain links TRBV9 with TRBJ2-7; D tentatively fits TRBD1 or TRBD2 (5 bases each). The sequence was obtained from a man aged 30 to 45 in good health. DNA for the CDR3: TGTGCCAGCAGCGTAGGGGACGGTCCCTCCTACGAGCAGTACTTC. Its translation: CASSVGDGPSYEQYF.